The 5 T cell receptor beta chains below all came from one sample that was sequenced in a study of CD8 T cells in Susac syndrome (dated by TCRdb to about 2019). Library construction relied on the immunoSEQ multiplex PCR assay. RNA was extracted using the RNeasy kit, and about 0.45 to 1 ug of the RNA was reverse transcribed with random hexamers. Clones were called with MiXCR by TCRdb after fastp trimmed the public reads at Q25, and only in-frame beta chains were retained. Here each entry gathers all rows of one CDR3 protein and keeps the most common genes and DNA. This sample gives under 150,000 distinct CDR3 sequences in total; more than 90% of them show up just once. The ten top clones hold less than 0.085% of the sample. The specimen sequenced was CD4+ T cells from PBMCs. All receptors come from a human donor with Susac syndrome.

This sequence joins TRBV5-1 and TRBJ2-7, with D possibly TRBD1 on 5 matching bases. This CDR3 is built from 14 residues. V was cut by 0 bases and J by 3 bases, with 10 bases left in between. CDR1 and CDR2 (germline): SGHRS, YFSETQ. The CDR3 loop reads CASSLEGAVYEQYF. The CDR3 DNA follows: TGCGCCAGCAGCTTGGAAGGGGCAGTCTACGAGCAGTACTTC.

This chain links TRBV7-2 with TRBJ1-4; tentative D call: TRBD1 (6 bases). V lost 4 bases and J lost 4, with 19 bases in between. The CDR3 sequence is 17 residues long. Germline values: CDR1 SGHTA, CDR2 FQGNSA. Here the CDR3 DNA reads TGTGCCAGCAGCTCGACCGGGGGGCTCGGTATTAATGAAAAACTGTTTTTT. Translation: CASSSTGGLGINEKLFF.

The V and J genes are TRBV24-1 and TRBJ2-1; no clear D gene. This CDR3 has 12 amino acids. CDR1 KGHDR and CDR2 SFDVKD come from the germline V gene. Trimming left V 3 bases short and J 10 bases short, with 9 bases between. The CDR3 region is CATSDGPREQFF. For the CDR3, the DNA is TGTGCCACCAGTGATGGCCCCAGGGAGCAGTTCTTC.

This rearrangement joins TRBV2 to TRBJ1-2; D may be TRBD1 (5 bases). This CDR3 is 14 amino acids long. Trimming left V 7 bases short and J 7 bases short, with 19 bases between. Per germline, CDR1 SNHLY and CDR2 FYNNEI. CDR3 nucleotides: TGTGCCAGCAAATCTACAGGAAGGAACAGTGGCTACACCTTC. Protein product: CASKSTGRNSGYTF.

CDR3 loop: CASNTGTTTETQYF. The CDR3 nucleotides read TGTGCCAGCAATACCGGGACTACCACGGAGACCCAGTACTTC. The chain has TRBV2 and TRBJ2-5; 7 bases align to TRBD2. V dropped 7 bases and J dropped 5; count of bases not matched to a gene: 10. CDR3 size: 14 residues. The germline gives CDR1 SNHLY, CDR2 FYNNEI.